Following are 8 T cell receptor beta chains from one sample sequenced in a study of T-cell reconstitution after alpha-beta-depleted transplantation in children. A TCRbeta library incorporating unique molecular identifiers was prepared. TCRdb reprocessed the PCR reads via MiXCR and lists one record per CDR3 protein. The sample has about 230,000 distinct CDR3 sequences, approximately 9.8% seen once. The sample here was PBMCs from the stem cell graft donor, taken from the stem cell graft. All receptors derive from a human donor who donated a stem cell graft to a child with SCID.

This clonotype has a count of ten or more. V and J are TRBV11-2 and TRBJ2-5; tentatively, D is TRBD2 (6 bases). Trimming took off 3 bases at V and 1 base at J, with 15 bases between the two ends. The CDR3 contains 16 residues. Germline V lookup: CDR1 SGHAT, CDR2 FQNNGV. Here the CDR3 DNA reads TGTGCCAGCAGCTTCCTCGCGGGGAGATTCCAAGAGACCCAGTACTTC. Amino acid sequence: CASSFLAGRFQETQYF.

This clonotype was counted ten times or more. The CDR3 protein is CASRVLQGSEQYF. The DNA for the CDR3 is TGTGCCAGCAGAGTTTTGCAGGGATCCGAGCAGTACTTC. The chain has TRBV27 and TRBJ2-7; D is perhaps TRBD1 (5 bases). The germline gives CDR1 MNHEY, CDR2 SMNVEV (reference sequence). The CDR3 totals 13 residues. V was cut by 6 bases and J by 6 bases, with 15 bases left in between.

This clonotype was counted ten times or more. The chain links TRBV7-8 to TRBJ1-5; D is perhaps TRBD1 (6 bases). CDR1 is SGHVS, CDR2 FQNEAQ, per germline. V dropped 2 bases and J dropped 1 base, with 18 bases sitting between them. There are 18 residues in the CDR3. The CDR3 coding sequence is TGTGCCAGCAGCTTACGGGAGTATACCAGGGGAAGCAATCAGCCCCAGCATTTT. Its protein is CASSLREYTRGSNQPQHF.

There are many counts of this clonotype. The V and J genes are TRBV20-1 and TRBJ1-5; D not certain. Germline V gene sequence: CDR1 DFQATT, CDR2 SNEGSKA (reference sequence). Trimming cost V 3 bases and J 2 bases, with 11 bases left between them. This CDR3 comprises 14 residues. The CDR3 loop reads CSARVGSGNQPQHF. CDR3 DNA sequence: TGCAGTGCTAGGGTTGGGTCAGGCAATCAGCCCCAGCATTTT.

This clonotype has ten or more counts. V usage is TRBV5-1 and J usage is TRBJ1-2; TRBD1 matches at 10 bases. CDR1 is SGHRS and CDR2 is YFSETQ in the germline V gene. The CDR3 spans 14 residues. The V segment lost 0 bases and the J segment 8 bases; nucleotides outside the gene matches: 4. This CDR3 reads CASSLEGTGVGYTF. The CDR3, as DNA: TGCGCCAGCAGCTTGGAAGGGACAGGGGTAGGCTACACCTTC.

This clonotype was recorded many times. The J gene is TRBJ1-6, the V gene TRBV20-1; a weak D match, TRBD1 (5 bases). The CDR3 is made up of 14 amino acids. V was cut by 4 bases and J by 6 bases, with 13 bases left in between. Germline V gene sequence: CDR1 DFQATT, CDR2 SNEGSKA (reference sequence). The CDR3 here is CSATHDRLNSPLHF. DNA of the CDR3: TGCAGTGCTACCCACGACAGACTTAATTCACCCCTCCACTTT.

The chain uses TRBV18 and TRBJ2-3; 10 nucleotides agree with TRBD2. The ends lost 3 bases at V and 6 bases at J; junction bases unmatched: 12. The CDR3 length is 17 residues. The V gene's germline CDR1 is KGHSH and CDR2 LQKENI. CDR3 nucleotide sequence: TGTGCCAGCTCACCGGGACTAGCGATTCTTTCTTGGGATACGCAGTATTTT. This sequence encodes CASSPGLAILSWDTQYF.

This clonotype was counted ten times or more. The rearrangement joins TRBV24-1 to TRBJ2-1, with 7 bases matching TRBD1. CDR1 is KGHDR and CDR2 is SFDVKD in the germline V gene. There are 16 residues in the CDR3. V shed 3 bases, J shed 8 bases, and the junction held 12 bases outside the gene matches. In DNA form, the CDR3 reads TGTGCCACCAGTGATATGACAGGGTTCCATCTGGATGAGCAGTTCTTC. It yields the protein CATSDMTGFHLDEQFF.